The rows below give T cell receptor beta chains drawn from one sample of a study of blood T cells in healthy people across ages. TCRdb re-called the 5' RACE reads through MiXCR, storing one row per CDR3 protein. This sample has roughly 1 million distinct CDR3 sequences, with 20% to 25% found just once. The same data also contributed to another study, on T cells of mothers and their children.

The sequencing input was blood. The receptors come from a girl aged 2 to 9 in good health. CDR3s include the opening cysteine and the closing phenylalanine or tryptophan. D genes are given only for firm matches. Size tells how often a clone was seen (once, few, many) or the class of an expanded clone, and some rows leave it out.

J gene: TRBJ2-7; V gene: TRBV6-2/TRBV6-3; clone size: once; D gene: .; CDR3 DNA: TGTGCCAGCAGTTCCGTCCTCATCCGGACCTCAATCGGATACGAGCAGTACTTC; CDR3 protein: CASSSVLIRTSIGYEQYF
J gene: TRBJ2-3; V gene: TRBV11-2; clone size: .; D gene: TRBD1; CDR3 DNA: TGTGCCAGCTCACAGGGGTTATCCACAGATACGCAGTATTTT; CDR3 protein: CASSQGLSTDTQYF
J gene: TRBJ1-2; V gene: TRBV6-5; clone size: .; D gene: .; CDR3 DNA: TGTGCCAGCAAGAGGGAGCAAGGGGCTAACTATGGCTACACCTTC; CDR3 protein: CASKREQGANYGYTF
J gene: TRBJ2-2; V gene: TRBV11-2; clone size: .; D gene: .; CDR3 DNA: TGTGCCAGCAGCTCGAGGCAAACATCGAACACCGGGGAGCTGTTTTTT; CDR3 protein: CASSSRQTSNTGELFF
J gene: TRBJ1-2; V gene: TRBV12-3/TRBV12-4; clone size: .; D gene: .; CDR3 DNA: TGTGCCAGCAGTATAAGACAGCTAAAAACCTATGGCTACACCTTC; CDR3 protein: CASSIRQLKTYGYTF
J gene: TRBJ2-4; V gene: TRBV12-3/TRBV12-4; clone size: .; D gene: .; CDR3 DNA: TGTGCCAGCAGTTTACTGAGGGGGGGAGAAAACATTCAGTACTTC; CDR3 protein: CASSLLRGGENIQYF
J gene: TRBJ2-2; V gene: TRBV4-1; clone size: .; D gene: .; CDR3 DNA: TGCGCCAGCAGCCAACGAGGGATCGTGGAGCTGTTTTTT; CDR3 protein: CASSQRGIVELFF
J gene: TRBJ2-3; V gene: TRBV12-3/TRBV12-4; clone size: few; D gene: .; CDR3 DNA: TGTGCCAGCAATACTAAGGAGGCGCAGTATTTT; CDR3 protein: CASNTKEAQYF
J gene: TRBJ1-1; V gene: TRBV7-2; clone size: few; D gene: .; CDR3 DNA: TGTGCCAGCGTACTCCACACAGGGAACACTGAAGCTTTCTTT; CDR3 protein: CASVLHTGNTEAFF
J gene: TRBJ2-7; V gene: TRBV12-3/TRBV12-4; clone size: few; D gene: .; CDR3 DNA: TGTGCCAGCAGCAAAAGCGTCAGGAAACTTACCTCGCAGTACTTC; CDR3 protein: CASSKSVRKLTSQYF
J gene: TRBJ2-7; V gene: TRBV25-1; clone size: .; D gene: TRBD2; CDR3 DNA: TGTGCCAGCAGTGATGCTAGCGGGGGCACCTACGAGCAGTACTTC; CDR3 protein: CASSDASGGTYEQYF
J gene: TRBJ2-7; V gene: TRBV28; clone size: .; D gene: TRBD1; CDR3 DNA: TGTGCCAGCAGCCATAGAGGGGACAGCATATTCTCCTACGAGCAGTACTTC; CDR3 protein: CASSHRGDSIFSYEQYF
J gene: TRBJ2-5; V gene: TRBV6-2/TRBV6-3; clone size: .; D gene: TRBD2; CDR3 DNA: TGTGCCAGCAGTTACGCGGCGGGAGGGCCTATTTTCTACTTC; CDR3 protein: CASSYAAGGPIFYF
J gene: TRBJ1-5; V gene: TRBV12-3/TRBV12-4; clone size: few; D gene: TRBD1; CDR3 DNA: TGTGCCAGCAGTCCCCCCCTCTACAGGGGCCCCAATCAGCCCCAGCATTTT; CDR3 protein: CASSPPLYRGPNQPQHF
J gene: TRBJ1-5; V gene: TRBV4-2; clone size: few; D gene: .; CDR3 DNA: TGTGCCAGCAGCCAAGAATTCGGATCGGTGCCGAATAGTTGGGGGGATCAGCCCCAGCATTTT; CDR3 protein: CASSQEFGSVPNSWGDQPQHF
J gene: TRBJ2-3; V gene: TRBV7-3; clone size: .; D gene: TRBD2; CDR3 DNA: TGTGCCAGCAGCAAAGGACTAGCGGGATTCACAGATACGCAGTATTTT; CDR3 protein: CASSKGLAGFTDTQYF
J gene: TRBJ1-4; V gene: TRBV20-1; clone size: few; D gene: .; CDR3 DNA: TGCAGTGCTAGACCTGGTCCAGGGGTGGGAAAACTGTTTTTT; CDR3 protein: CSARPGPGVGKLFF
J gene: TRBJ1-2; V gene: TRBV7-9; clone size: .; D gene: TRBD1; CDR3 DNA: TGTGCCAGCAGCTTAGAGCCCGAAGAGGACAGGGGGCGTGGCTACACCTTC; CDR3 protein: CASSLEPEEDRGRGYTF
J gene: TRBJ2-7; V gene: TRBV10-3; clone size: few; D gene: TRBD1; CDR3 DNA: TGTGCCATCAGTGAGTCTTTACCGGGACAGGGGTCCTCCGAGCAGTACTTC; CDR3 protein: CAISESLPGQGSSEQYF
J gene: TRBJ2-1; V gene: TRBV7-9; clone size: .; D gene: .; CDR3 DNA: TGTGCCAGCAGCCCACCTGGGGGCGCCTACTACAATGAGCAGTTCTTC; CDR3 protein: CASSPPGGAYYNEQFF
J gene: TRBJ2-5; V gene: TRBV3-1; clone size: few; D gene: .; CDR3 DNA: TGTGCCAGCAGCCAAGGTAGTAGGGGGACACCCTCCTACGAGCAGCACTTC; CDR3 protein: CASSQGSRGTPSYEQHF
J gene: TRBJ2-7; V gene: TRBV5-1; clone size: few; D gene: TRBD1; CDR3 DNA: TGCGCCAGCAGCTTGGAGGGACAGGGAGGTGCCTACGAGCAGTACTTC; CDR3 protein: CASSLEGQGGAYEQYF
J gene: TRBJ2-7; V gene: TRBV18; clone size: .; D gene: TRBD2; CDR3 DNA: TGTGCCAGCTCACCCGTAGCGGGACTCTACGAGCAGTACTTC; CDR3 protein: CASSPVAGLYEQYF
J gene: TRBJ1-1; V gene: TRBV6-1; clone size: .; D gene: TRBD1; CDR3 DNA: TGTGCCAGCTGCCGGGACAGGCCCATGAACACTGAAGCTTTCTTT; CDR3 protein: CASCRDRPMNTEAFF
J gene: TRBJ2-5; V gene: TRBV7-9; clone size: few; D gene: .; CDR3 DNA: TGTGCCAGCAGCTTAGCGCTTCCAGCCCAAGAGACCCAGTACTTC; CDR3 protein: CASSLALPAQETQYF
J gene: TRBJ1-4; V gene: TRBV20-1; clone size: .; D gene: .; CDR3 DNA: TGCAGTGCTAGTATGGGCTTAAATGAAAAACTGTTTTTT; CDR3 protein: CSASMGLNEKLFF
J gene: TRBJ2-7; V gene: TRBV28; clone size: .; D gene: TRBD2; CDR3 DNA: TGTGCCAGCAGTTTATCCGGTCCCTGGGGGGGGTACTTC; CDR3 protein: CASSLSGPWGGYF
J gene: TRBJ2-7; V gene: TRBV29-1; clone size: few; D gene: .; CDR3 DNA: TGCAGCGTTACCGACGGATCTCGGGGGGAGCAGTACTTC; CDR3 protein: CSVTDGSRGEQYF
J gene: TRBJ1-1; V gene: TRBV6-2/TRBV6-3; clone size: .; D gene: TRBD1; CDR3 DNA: TGTGCCAGCAGCTCCGGGACAGTTAATTCGGAAGCTTTCTTT; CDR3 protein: CASSSGTVNSEAFF
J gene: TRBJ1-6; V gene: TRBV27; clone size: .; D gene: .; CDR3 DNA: TGTGCCAGCAGTTTATTTGTAGGGGAAAATTCACCCCTCCACTTT; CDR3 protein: CASSLFVGENSPLHF
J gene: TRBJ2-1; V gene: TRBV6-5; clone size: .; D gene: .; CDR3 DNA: TGTGCCAGCAGTTACTTCGGATACAATGAGCAGTTCTTC; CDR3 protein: CASSYFGYNEQFF
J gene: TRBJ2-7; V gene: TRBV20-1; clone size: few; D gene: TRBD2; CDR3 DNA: TGCAGTGCTAGAATCCTAGCGGGAGGGACTCAAGAGCAGTACTTC; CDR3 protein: CSARILAGGTQEQYF